This T cell receptor (beta chain) was captured in a study of OX40 agonist ivuxolimab in advanced cancers. There are 14 residues in the CDR3. From germline, CDR1 is KGHSH and CDR2 LQKENI. V lost 3 bases to trimming and J lost 6 bases, with 13 bases between them. Study conclusions and caveats: No determination was made of the antigen specificity of the expanded peripheral T cells. CD4+ and CD8+ T cells in blood underwent clonal expansion by week 6 at 0.1 to 3.0 mg/kg.

Patients were ruled out by autoimmune disease history or systemic immunosuppression. A word on this clone: What it binds is unknown.

Data came from immunoSEQ multiplex PCR; TCRdb stores just in-frame clones and leaves some out. The data hold tens of thousands of clones, with roughly 84% observed a single time. This chain links TRBV18 with TRBJ2-3; weak D call: TRBD1 (5 bases). The sample was CD4+ or CD8+ T cells sorted from blood, taken in a trial of the OX40 agonist ivuxolimab. This clonotype was sampled from an adult with an advanced solid tumor such as melanoma, head and neck, liver or kidney cancer. CDR3 DNA: TGTGCCAGCTCACCGAGTCAAAGGGGCGATACGCAGTATTTT. Residues: CASSPSQRGDTQYF.